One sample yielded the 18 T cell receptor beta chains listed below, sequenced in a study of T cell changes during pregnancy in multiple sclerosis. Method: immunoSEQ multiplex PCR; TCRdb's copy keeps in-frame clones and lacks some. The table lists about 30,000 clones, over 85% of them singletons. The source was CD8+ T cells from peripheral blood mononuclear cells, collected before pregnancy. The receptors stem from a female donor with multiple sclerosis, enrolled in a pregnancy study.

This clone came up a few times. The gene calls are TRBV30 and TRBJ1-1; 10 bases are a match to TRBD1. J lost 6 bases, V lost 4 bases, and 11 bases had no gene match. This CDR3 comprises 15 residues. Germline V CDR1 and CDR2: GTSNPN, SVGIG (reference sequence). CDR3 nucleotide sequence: TGTGCCTGGATGTTCAGGACAGGGGGGATGGCTGAAGCTTTCTTT. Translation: CAWMFRTGGMAEAFF.

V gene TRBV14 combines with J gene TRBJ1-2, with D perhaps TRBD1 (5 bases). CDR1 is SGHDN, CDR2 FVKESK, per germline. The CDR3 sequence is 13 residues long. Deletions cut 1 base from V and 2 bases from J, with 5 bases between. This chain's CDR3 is CASSQGQNYGYTF. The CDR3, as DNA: TGTGCCAGCAGCCAAGGACAGAACTATGGCTACACCTTC.

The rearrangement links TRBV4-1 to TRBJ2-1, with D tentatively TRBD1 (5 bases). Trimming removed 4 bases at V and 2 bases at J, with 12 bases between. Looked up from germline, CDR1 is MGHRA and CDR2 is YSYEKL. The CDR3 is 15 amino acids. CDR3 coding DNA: TGCGCCAGCAGCCCGACAGTAGTAACCTACAATGAGCAGTTCTTC. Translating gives CASSPTVVTYNEQFF.

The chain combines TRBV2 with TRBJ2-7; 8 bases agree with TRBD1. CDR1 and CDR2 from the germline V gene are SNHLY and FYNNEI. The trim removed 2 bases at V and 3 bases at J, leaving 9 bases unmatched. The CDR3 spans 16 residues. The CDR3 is CASSETLTGEVYEQYF. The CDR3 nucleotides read TGTGCCAGCAGTGAAACCCTGACAGGGGAGGTCTACGAGCAGTACTTC.

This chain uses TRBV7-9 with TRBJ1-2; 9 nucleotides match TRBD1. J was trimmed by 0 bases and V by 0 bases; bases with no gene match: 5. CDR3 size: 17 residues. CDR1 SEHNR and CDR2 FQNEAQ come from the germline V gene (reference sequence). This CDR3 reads CASSLAGQGGANYGYTF. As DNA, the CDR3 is TGTGCCAGCAGCTTAGCGGGACAGGGTGGCGCTAACTATGGCTACACCTTC.

The CDR3 DNA reads as TGCAGCGTTGAAGCCCCCGGGTACAGTCGGAGGACTGAAGCTTTCTTT. As protein: CSVEAPGYSRRTEAFF. This chain joins TRBV29-1 and TRBJ1-1; D gene uncertain. CDR3 size: 16 residues. Trimming removed 1 base at V and 5 bases at J, with 20 bases between. CDR1 SQVTM and CDR2 ANQGSEA come from the germline V gene. Drawing the rest from reference TRBV29-1 and TRBJ1-1, the complete variable domain is SAVISQKPSRDICQRGTSLTIQCQVDSQVTMMFWYRQQPGQSLTLIATANQGSEATYESGFVIDKFPISRPNLTFSTLTVSNMSPEDSSIYLCSVEAPGYSRRTEAFFGQGTRLTVV.

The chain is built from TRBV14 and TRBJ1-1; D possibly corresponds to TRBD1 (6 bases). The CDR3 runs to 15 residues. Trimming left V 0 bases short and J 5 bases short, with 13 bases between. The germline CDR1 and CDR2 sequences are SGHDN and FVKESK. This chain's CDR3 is CASSQDRNRATEAFF. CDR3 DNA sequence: TGTGCCAGCAGCCAAGATCGGAACAGGGCGACTGAAGCTTTCTTT.

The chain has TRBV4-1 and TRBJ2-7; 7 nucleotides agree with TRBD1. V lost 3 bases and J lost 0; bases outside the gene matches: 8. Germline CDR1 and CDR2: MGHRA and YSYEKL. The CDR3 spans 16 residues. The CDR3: CASSQTPGQSSYEQYF. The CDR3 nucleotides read TGCGCCAGCAGCCAGACCCCGGGACAGAGCTCCTACGAGCAGTACTTC.

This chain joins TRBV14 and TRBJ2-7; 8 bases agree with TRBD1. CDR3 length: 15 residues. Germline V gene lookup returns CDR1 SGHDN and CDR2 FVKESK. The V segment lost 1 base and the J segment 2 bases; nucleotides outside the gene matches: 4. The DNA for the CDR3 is TGTGCCAGCAGCCAAGGACAGGGGCTAACCTACGAGCAGTACTTC. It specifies CASSQGQGLTYEQYF.

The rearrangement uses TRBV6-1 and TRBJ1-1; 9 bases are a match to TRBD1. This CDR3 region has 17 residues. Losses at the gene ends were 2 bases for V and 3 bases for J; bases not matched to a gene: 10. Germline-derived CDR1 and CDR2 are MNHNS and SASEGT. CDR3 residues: CASSERRTGDWDTEAFF. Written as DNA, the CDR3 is TGTGCCAGCAGTGAACGCCGGACAGGGGATTGGGACACTGAAGCTTTCTTT.

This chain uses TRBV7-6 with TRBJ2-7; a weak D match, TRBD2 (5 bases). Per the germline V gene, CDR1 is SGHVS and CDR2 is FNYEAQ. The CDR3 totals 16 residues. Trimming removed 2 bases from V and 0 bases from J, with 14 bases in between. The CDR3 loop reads CASSLRQSGSSYEQYF. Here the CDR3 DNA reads TGTGCCAGCAGCTTAAGGCAAAGTGGGAGCTCCTACGAGCAGTACTTC.

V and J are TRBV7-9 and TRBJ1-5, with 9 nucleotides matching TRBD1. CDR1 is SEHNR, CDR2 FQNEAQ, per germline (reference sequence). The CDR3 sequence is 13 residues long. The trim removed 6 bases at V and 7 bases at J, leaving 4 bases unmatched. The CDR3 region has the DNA TGTGCCAGCAGGGACAGGGGAGGCCAGCCCCAGCATTTT. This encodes CASRDRGGQPQHF.

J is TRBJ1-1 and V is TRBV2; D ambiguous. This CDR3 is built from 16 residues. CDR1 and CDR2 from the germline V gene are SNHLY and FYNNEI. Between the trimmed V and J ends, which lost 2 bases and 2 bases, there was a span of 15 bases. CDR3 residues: CASSERVVQLNTEAFF. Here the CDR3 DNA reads TGTGCCAGCAGTGAACGCGTAGTACAGTTAAACACTGAAGCTTTCTTT.

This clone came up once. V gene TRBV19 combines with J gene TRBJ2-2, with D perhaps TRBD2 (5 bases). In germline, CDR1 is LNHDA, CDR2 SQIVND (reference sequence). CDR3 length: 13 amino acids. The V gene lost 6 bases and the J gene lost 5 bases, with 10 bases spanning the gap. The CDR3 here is CASSLTRTGELFF. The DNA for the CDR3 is TGTGCCAGTAGCCTCACTAGGACCGGGGAGCTGTTTTTT.

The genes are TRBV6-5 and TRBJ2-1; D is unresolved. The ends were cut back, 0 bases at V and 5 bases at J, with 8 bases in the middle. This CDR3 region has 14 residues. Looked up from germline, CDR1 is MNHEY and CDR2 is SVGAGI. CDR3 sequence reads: CASSYSGPNNEQFF. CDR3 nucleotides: TGTGCCAGCAGTTACTCTGGCCCAAACAATGAGCAGTTCTTC.

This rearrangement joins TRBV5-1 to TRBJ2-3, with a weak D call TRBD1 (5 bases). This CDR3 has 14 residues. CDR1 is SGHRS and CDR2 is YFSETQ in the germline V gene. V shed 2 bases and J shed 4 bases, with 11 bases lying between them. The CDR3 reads CASSFAGFSDTQYF. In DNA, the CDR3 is TGCGCCAGCAGCTTCGCAGGGTTCTCAGATACGCAGTATTTT.

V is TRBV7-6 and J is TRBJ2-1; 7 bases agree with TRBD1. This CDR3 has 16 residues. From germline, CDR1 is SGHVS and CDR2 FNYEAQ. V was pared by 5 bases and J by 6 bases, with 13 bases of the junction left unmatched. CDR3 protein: CASSGFRDRDVNEQFF. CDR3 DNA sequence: TGTGCCAGCAGCGGATTCCGGGACAGAGACGTCAATGAGCAGTTCTTC.

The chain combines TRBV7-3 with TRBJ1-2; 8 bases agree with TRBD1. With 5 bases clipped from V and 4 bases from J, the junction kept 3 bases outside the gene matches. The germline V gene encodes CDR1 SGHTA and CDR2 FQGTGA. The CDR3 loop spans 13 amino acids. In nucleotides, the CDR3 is TGTGCCAGCAGCGGTACAGGGGGCTATGGCTACACCTTC. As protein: CASSGTGGYGYTF.